The 14 T cell receptor beta chains below come from one sample, sequenced in a study of T cell changes during pregnancy in multiple sclerosis. The method was immunoSEQ multiplex PCR; TCRdb's version includes in-frame clones alone and lacks a portion of them. The profile shows around 31,000 clones, around 90% of them singletons. The sample in question was CD4+ T cells from peripheral blood mononuclear cells, obtained in the first trimester of pregnancy. These receptors originate from a female donor in good health, enrolled as a control in a pregnancy study.

The chain is built from TRBV5-6 and TRBJ1-1; D uncertain. The germline V gene has CDR1 SGHDT and CDR2 YYEEEE. Trimming stripped 2 bases from V and 1 base from J, with 12 bases between. This CDR3 is 15 amino acids long. The CDR3 bases are TGTGCCAGCAGCTTCATCGTGGGCAGGAACACTGAAGCTTTCTTT. Residues: CASSFIVGRNTEAFF.

The rearrangement uses TRBV6-4 and TRBJ1-2; 10 nucleotides align to TRBD1. CDR3 length equals 13 residues. The ends lost 7 bases at V and 5 bases at J; junction bases unmatched: 4. The germline gives CDR1 MRHNA, CDR2 SNTAGT. The CDR3 reads CASIKGQGYGYTF. The CDR3 coding sequence is TGTGCCAGCATCAAGGGACAGGGGTATGGCTACACCTTC.

The chain combines TRBV18 with TRBJ1-5; TRBD1 might be the D (5 bases). CDR1 is KGHSH and CDR2 is LQKENI in the germline V gene. The length of the CDR3 is 13 residues. V shed 6 bases and J shed 4 bases, with 10 bases lying between them. CDR3 nucleotide sequence: TGTGCCAGCTCCCCGAGACAGAATCAGCCCCAGCATTTT. Protein product: CASSPRQNQPQHF.

Comment on this clone: The junction differs from germline at one of its ends, possibly a read error. This chain joins TRBV7-7 and TRBJ1-3, with D possibly matching TRBD1 (6 bases). Germline loops: CDR1 SSHAT, CDR2 FNYEAQ (reference sequence). The CDR3 consists of 14 residues. DNA for the CDR3: TGTGCCAGCAGTTTAGCTCCAGGGGTTAACACCATATATTTT. Translated, it gives CASSLAPGVNTIYF.

V gene TRBV30 combines with J gene TRBJ2-1, with 8 bases that match TRBD1. CDR1 is GTSNPN, CDR2 SVGIG, per germline (reference sequence). V was pared by 0 bases and J by 4 bases, with 8 bases of the junction left unmatched. This CDR3 has 16 amino acids. CDR3 DNA: TGTGCCTGGAGTGTAAGTCGACAGGGGAAGTACAATGAGCAGTTCTTC. This encodes CAWSVSRQGKYNEQFF.

The rearrangement joins TRBV27 to TRBJ2-1, with 9 positions matching TRBD2. Trimming at V came to 2 bases and at J to 8 bases, leaving 13 bases not matched to a gene. Germline values: CDR1 MNHEY, CDR2 SMNVEV (reference sequence). The CDR3 extends over 17 amino acids. CDR3 nucleotides: TGTGCCAGCAGTTTAATCGTGCGGCGGGGGGGGTTCTATGAGCAGTTCTTC. As protein: CASSLIVRRGGFYEQFF.

V usage is TRBV7-6 and J usage is TRBJ1-5; no firm D call. CDR3 length equals 11 residues. Germline V gene lookup returns CDR1 SGHVS and CDR2 FNYEAQ. Deletions cut 5 bases from V and 7 bases from J, with 6 bases between. CDR3 DNA: TGTGCCAGCAGCCCACTCCAGCCCCAGCATTTT. As protein: CASSPLQPQHF.

V and J are TRBV15 and TRBJ2-7; D possibly corresponds to TRBD2 (5 bases). The CDR3 sequence is 16 residues long. Trimming pared 2 bases from V and 0 bases from J, leaving 14 bases between. The germline V gene encodes CDR1 LNHNV and CDR2 YYDKDF (reference sequence). CDR3 sequence (DNA): TGTGCCACCAGCAGAACTCTGGACTTAAGCTCCTACGAGCAGTACTTC. Residues: CATSRTLDLSSYEQYF.

The V call is TRBV4-1, the J call TRBJ1-2, with TRBD1 identical over 8 bases. V gave up 1 base and J gave up 5 bases; unmatched junction bases: 0. CDR3 length: 13 amino acids. Germline assignment: CDR1 MGHRA and CDR2 YSYEKL. CDR3 amino acids: CASSQGQGYGYTF. CDR3 coding DNA: TGCGCCAGCAGCCAAGGACAGGGGTATGGCTACACCTTC.

This sequence joins TRBV30 and TRBJ2-2; TRBD2 is a possible D gene (5 bases). Germline lookup yields CDR1 GTSNPN and CDR2 SVGIG (reference sequence). Between the trimmed V and J ends, which lost 8 bases and 6 bases, there was a span of 19 bases. The CDR3 consists of 14 residues. As DNA, the CDR3 is TGTGCCCTGATGCATCGGGGAGCCGCCGGGGAGCTGTTTTTT. Protein sequence: CALMHRGAAGELFF.

The chain employs TRBV6-5 and TRBJ1-1; 9 positions match TRBD1. Germline-derived CDR1 and CDR2 are MNHEY and SVGAGI. Trimming cost V 0 bases and J 7 bases; bases outside gene matches: 6. The CDR3 spans 15 residues. The CDR3 region is CASSYSNRDRVEAFF. The CDR3 coding sequence is TGTGCCAGCAGTTACTCCAACCGGGACAGGGTTGAAGCTTTCTTT.

V gene TRBV9 combines with J gene TRBJ2-1, with D perhaps TRBD1 (5 bases). CDR1 and CDR2 (germline): SGDLS, YYNGEE. The CDR3 spans 14 residues. V shed 0 bases and J shed 6 bases, with 10 bases lying between them. This chain's CDR3 is CASSVGRATNEQFF. CDR3 coding DNA: TGTGCCAGCAGCGTAGGCAGGGCAACCAATGAGCAGTTCTTC.

V is TRBV6-1 and J is TRBJ1-1, with 11 positions matching TRBD1. After removal of 6 bases from V and 6 bases from J, the junction contained 6 bases not matched to a gene. The CDR3 extends over 14 amino acids. Germline V CDR1 and CDR2: MNHNS, SASEGT. The CDR3 nucleotides are TGTGCCAGCAGACGAGGACAGGGGGCGGCTGAAGCTTTCTTT. Translation gives CASRRGQGAAEAFF.

The chain uses TRBV7-3 and TRBJ2-1, with 10 bases identical to TRBD2. The V and J ends lost 4 bases and 6 bases, in that order; junction bases with no gene match: 21. The CDR3 length is 20 residues. Germline V gives CDR1 SGHTA, CDR2 FQGTGA. CDR3 in amino acids: CASSSMSGGAGAIGSNEQFF. As DNA, the CDR3 is TGTGCCAGCAGCTCCATGAGCGGGGGGGCTGGTGCTATAGGGTCCAATGAGCAGTTCTTC.